This record concerns one TCR beta chain sequence. Antigen: not known. A junction boundary mismatches the germline segment, possibly from a read error. Profiling relied on immunoSEQ multiplex PCR, and the TCRdb table lists in-frame clones only, not all of them. The repertoire has approximately 58,000 clones, around four fifths of them found once; the top ten carry roughly 1.9%. CDR3 length equals 14 residues. CDR1 and CDR2 (germline): MGHRA, YSYEKL. This entry is derived from a study of OX40 agonist ivuxolimab in advanced cancers. Study-level information: The dose of intravenous ivuxolimab that patients received every 2 weeks ranged from 0.01 to 10 mg/kg. A history of anti-PD-1, anti-PD-L1 or anti-CTLA-4 therapy was acceptable, and around 36% had some.

Study conclusions and caveats: Partial responders dosed at 0.1-3.0 mg/kg displayed clonal expansion ranking among the lowest.

Sequenced material: CD4+ or CD8+ T cells sorted from blood, taken in a trial of the OX40 agonist ivuxolimab. The chain is built from TRBV4-1 and TRBJ2-4; 7 nucleotides agree with TRBD1. The sequence was obtained from an adult with an advanced solid tumor such as melanoma, head and neck, liver or kidney cancer. The CDR3 DNA sequence: TGCGCCAGCAGCCAGGGGATTGGACAGGTCGCCATCAACTTC. Protein: CASSQGIGQVAINF.